This TCR beta chain is from a study of vaccination and CD4 T cells after COVID-19. The Oncomine TCR Beta short-read assay was applied to DNA of cultured CD4+ T cells. Each CDR3 protein gets one entry after TCRdb re-called the PCR reads with MiXCR. The table lists about 14,000 distinct CDR3 sequences, 50% to 65% of them singletons. As to treatment: roughly 11-day PBMC culture with coronavirus spike peptide pools or control peptides (ViraFEST assay). The sample holds a few counts of this clonotype. Its antigen is as yet unknown. Looked up from germline, CDR1 is SGHTA and CDR2 is FQGNSA. V gave up 3 bases and J gave up 0 bases, with 2 bases separating them. The CDR3 runs to 12 residues.

The V gene is TRBV7-2, the J gene TRBJ2-5; no reliable D call. The receptor was derived from a human donor who had recovered from COVID-19. Sequencing was carried out using CD4+ T cells from blood, cultured in vitro. CDR3 bases: TGTGCCAGCAGCTTGTACCAAGAGACCCAGTACTTC. It is translated as CASSLYQETQYF.